These T cell receptor beta chains were read from a single sample in a study of shared clonotypes between healthy human individuals. TCRdb's copy holds only in-frame clones and misses some; the assay was immunoSEQ multiplex PCR. Of roughly 2.5 million clones listed, around nine tenths are singletons. Sequencing was carried out using naive CD4+ T cells sorted from blood. The receptors originated from a man aged 18-30 years in good health. CDR3s include the opening cysteine and the closing phenylalanine or tryptophan. Fields, in order: D gene, clone size, J gene, V gene, CDR3 protein, CDR3 DNA. The D gene is left open where the match is weak. Clone size is stated in some rows and not others, as once, few, many or a class when expanded.

TRBD2 | once | TRBJ2-1 | TRBV4-2 | CASSQNTGGLSTNEQFF | TGTGCCAGCAGCCAAAATACCGGGGGACTAAGCACCAATGAGCAGTTCTTC
- | - | TRBJ1-4 | TRBV7-8 | CASSPGGAGLIVANEKLFF | TGTGCCAGCAGCCCCGGAGGTGCCGGCCTCATAGTGGCTAACGAAAAACTGTTTTTT
- | once | TRBJ2-5 | TRBV6-1 | CASSEAPGPQETQYF | TGTGCCAGCAGTGAAGCCCCAGGACCCCAAGAGACCCAGTACTTC
TRBD1 | - | TRBJ1-1 | TRBV18 | CASSPSRDSNTEAFF | TGTGCCAGCTCACCGTCCCGGGACAGTAACACTGAAGCTTTCTTT
- | - | TRBJ1-4 | TRBV7-2 | CASSLVPGVGEKLFF | TGTGCCAGCAGCTTAGTTCCGGGGGTGGGAGAAAAACTGTTTTTT
TRBD1 | - | TRBJ1-4 | TRBV6-5 | CASSVGQGKEKLFF | TGTGCCAGCAGTGTGGGACAGGGGAAAGAAAAACTGTTTTTT
- | - | TRBJ2-1 | TRBV5-1 | CASSFPSETFSYNEQFF | TGCGCCAGCAGCTTCCCCAGCGAGACCTTCTCCTACAATGAGCAGTTCTTC
- | - | TRBJ1-3 | TRBV6-7 | CASSSSRPGHSGNTIYF | TGTGCCAGCAGTAGTAGTCGTCCAGGCCACTCTGGAAACACCATATATTTT
TRBD2 | - | TRBJ2-1 | TRBV11-3 | CASSSPGLAGVVNEQFF | TGTGCCAGCAGCTCCCCCGGACTAGCGGGAGTAGTCAATGAGCAGTTCTTC
- | - | TRBJ2-4 | TRBV6-1 | CASGKVNIQYF | TGTGCCAGCGGTAAGGTAAACATTCAGTACTTC
- | - | TRBJ2-1 | TRBV2 | CASTEGYNFNEQFF | TGTGCCAGCACCGAGGGCTATAACTTCAATGAGCAGTTCTTC
- | - | TRBJ1-6 | TRBV11-2 | CASSLRGRATYNSPLHF | TGTGCCAGCAGCTTAAGGGGCAGGGCGACCTATAATTCACCCCTCCACTTT
- | - | TRBJ2-7 | TRBV7-8 | CASSLGGLHSNEQYF | TGTGCCAGCAGCTTGGGGGGACTCCACTCCAACGAGCAGTACTTC
- | once | TRBJ1-2 | TRBV29-1 | CSVEEDLGPYGYTF | TGCAGCGTTGAAGAGGACTTAGGCCCCTATGGCTACACCTTC
- | - | TRBJ1-1 | TRBV14 | CASSQDLDLRGTEAFF | TGTGCCAGCAGCCAAGATCTGGACTTAAGAGGGACTGAAGCTTTCTTT
- | - | TRBJ2-7 | TRBV6-5 | CASQTGYEQYF | TGTGCCAGCCAAACAGGCTACGAGCAGTACTTC
- | once | TRBJ1-3 | TRBV18 | CASSTGNSGNTIYF | TGTGCCAGCTCAACAGGGAACTCTGGAAACACCATATATTTT
TRBD2 | once | TRBJ2-2 | TRBV4-3 | CASSQDAGGPGGELFF | TGCGCCAGCAGCCAAGATGCGGGAGGGCCGGGCGGGGAGCTGTTTTTT
- | - | TRBJ2-5 | TRBV5-4 | CASSLTGAAETQYF | TGTGCCAGCAGCTTGACGGGGGCAGCGGAGACCCAGTACTTC
- | once | TRBJ2-7 | TRBV18 | CASSPGDEQYF | TGTGCCAGCTCACCTGGCGACGAGCAGTACTTC
TRBD1 | - | TRBJ2-7 | TRBV30 | CAWSADREPGEQYF | TGTGCCTGGAGTGCGGACAGGGAGCCCGGCGAGCAGTACTTC
- | once | TRBJ1-6 | TRBV6-6 | CASGWVSRNSPLHF | TGTGCCAGCGGATGGGTGTCGAGGAATTCACCCCTCCACTTT
- | - | TRBJ2-1 | TRBV11-3 | CASSLRGPGNEQFF | TGTGCCAGCAGCTTACGGGGTCCGGGCAATGAGCAGTTCTTC